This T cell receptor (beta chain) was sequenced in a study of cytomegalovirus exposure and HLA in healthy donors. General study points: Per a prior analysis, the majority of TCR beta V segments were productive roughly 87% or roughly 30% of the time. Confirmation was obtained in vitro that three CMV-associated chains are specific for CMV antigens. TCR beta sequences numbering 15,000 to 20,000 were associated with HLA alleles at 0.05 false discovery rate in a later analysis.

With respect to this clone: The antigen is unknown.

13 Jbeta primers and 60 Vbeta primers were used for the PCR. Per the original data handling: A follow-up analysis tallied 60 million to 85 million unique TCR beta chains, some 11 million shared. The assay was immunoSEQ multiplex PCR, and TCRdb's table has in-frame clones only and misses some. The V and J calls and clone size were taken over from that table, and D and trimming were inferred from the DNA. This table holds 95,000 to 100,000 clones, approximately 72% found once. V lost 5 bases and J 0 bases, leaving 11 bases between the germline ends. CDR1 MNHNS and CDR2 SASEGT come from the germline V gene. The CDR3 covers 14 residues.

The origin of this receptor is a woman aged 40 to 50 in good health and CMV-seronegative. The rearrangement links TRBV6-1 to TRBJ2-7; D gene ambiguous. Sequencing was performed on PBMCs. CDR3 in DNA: TGTGCCAGCAGTAAATATGGTAGCTCCTACGAGCAGTACTTC. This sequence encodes CASSKYGSSYEQYF.